Sequencing of this T cell receptor (beta chain) was carried out in a study of shared clonotypes between healthy human individuals. Notes on the study in general: What rarefaction showed was incomplete sorted-subset sequencing despite large depth.

From germline, CDR1 is SGHAT and CDR2 FQNNGV. The CDR3 extends over 16 amino acids. The V and J ends lost 4 bases and 0 bases respectively, with 13 bases between them. Within Nashville, Tennessee resided all donors, each a Caucasian adult. A word on this clone: Its specificity is not known.

Some clones are missing from TCRdb's copy, which holds only in-frame ones; the method was immunoSEQ multiplex PCR. Here the sample spans 1,400,000 or so clones, 98% to 99% being singletons. This chain joins TRBV11-2 and TRBJ1-5; D not certain. The receptor was derived from a man aged 25 to 40 in good health. The sample was naive CD4+ T cells sorted from blood. Documented subset: CD45RA+ positively selected. The CDR3 sequence is CASSSGVGFSNQPQHF. CDR3 nucleotides: TGTGCCAGCAGCTCGGGCGTCGGATTTAGCAATCAGCCCCAGCATTTT.